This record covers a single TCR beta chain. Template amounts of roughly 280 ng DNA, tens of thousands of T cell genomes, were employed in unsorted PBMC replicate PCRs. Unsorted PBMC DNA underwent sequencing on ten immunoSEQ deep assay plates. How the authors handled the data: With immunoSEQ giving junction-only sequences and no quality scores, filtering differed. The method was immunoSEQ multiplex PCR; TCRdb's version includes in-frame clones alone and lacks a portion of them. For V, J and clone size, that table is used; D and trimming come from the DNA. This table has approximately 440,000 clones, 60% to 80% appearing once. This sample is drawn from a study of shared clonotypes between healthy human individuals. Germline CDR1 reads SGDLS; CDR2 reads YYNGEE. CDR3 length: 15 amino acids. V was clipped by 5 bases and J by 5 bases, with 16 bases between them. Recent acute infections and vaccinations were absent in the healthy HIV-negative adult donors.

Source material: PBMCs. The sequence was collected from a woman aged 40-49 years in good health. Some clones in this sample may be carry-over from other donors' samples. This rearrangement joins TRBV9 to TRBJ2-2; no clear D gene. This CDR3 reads CASRTEPLGTGELFF. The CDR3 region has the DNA TGTGCCAGCAGAACGGAACCCTTAGGGACCGGGGAGCTGTTTTTT.